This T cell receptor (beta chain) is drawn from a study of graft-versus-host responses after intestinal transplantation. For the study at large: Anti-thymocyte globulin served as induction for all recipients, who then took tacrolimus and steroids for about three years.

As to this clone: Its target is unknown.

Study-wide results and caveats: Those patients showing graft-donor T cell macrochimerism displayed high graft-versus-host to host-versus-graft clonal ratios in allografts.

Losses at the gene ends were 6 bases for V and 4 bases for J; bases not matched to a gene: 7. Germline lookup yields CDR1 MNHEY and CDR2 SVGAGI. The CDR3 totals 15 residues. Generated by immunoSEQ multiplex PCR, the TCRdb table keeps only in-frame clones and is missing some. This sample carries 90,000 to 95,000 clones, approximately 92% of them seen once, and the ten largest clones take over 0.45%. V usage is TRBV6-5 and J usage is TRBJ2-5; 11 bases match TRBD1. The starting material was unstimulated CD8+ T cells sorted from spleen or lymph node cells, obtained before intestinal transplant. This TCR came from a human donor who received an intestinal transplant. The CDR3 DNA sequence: TGTGCCAGCAGCCCCGGGACAGGGGGGGTAGAGACCCAGTACTTC. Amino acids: CASSPGTGGVETQYF.